The 8 T cell receptor beta chains reported below all come from one sample, sequenced in a study of CD8 T cells in Susac syndrome. Random-hexamer reverse transcription was applied to roughly 0.5 to 1 ug RNA. TCRdb processed the immunoSEQ multiplex PCR reads anew with MiXCR; each CDR3 protein has one entry. There are some 70,000 distinct CDR3 sequences in the sample; approximately 96% occur only once, and roughly 0.55% lies in the top ten. Input material: CD8+ T cells from PBMCs. These receptors were taken from a human donor with multiple sclerosis.

The chain couples TRBV13 to TRBJ2-1; D not resolved. This CDR3 spans 15 amino acids. In germline, CDR1 is PRHDT, CDR2 FYEKMQ (reference sequence). The V end lost 5 bases, the J end lost 0 bases, and 11 bases lay between the germline ends. The CDR3 DNA reads as TGTGCCAGCAGCCCCGGGTCAAGCTCCTACAATGAGCAGTTCTTC. The encoded protein is CASSPGSSSYNEQFF.

This chain joins TRBV7-9 and TRBJ2-1; D may correspond to TRBD1 or TRBD2 (5 bases each). The CDR3 is made up of 15 amino acids. Deletions cut 2 bases from V and 5 bases from J, with 13 bases between. Germline V lookup: CDR1 SEHNR, CDR2 FQNEAQ (reference sequence). Written as DNA, the CDR3 is TGTGCCAGCAGCTTATTATCCGGGACCAACAATGAGCAGTTCTTC. The encoded protein is CASSLLSGTNNEQFF.

The rearrangement links TRBV19 to TRBJ2-5; 11 positions agree with TRBD2. The CDR3 consists of 16 residues. Germline loops: CDR1 LNHDA, CDR2 SQIVND (reference sequence). The trim removed 4 bases at V and 5 bases at J, leaving 9 bases unmatched. CDR3: CASSTTGLAGSETQYF. The CDR3 DNA reads TGTGCCAGTAGTACCACCGGACTAGCGGGCTCGGAGACCCAGTACTTC.

V usage is TRBV20-1 and J usage is TRBJ1-2, with a weak D call TRBD1 (5 bases). CDR3 length: 14 residues. Germline V gene sequence: CDR1 DFQATT, CDR2 SNEGSKA (reference sequence). V was pared by 5 bases and J by 4 bases, with 17 bases between. The CDR3 region has the DNA TGCAGTGCTGATACAGGCTCAATATTCTATGGCTACACCTTC. Its protein product is CSADTGSIFYGYTF.

The chain carries TRBV27 and TRBJ2-1; D is unclear. With 0 bases removed from V and 0 bases from J, the gap between germline ends came to 6 bases. CDR3 length equals 15 residues. CDR1 is MNHEY, CDR2 SMNVEV, per germline (reference sequence). CDR3 DNA: TGTGCCAGCAGTTTATCGGCTGACTCCTACAATGAGCAGTTCTTC. This codes for CASSLSADSYNEQFF.

The V and J genes are TRBV7-2 and TRBJ2-1; D gene unclear. The CDR3 has 15 amino acids. Trimming shortened V by 0 bases and J by 4 bases, and 10 bases separated the two germline ends. Germline V gene sequence: CDR1 SGHTA, CDR2 FQGNSA. Here the CDR3 DNA reads TGTGCCAGCAGCTTAGCGGGCGGACGGTACAATGAGCAGTTCTTC. Its protein product is CASSLAGGRYNEQFF.

V and J are TRBV12-3 or TRBV12-4 and TRBJ2-7; D assignment may be TRBD1 or TRBD2 (5 bases each). This CDR3 is built from 10 residues. V was trimmed by 8 bases and J by 5 bases, leaving 7 bases between them. Here the CDR3 reads CASQGHEQYF. The DNA of the CDR3 is TGTGCCAGCCAGGGACACGAGCAGTACTTC.

The chain is built from TRBV12-3 or TRBV12-4 and TRBJ2-5; D could derive from TRBD1 or TRBD2 (5 bases each). The CDR3 sequence is 14 residues long. V gave up 7 bases and J gave up 2 bases, with 14 bases separating them. CDR3 region: CASTPRGIQETQYF. The CDR3, as DNA: TGTGCCAGCACCCCCCGGGGCATACAAGAGACCCAGTACTTC.